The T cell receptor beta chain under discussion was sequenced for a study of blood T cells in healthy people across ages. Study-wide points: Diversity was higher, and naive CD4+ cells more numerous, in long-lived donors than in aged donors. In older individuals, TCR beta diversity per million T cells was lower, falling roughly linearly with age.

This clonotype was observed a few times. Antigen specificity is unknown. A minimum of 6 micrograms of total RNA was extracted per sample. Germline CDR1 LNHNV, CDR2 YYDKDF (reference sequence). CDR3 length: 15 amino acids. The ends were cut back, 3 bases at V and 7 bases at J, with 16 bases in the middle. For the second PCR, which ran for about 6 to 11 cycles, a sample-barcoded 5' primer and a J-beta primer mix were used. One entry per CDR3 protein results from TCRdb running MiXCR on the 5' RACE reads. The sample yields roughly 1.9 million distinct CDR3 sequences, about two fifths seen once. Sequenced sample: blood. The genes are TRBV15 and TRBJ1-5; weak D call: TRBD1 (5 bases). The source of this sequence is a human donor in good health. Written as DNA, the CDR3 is TGTGCCACCAGCAGGGATAGGGGAAACGGGCAGCCCCAGCATTTT. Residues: CATSRDRGNGQPQHF. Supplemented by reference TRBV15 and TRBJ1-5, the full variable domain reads DAMVIQNPRYQVTQFGKPVTLSCSQTLNHNVMYWYQQKSSQAPKLLFHYYDKDFNNEADTPDNFQSRRPNTSFCFLDIRSPGLGDTAMYLCATSRDRGNGQPQHFGDGTRLSIL.